This T cell receptor beta chain was retrieved from a study of blood T cell repertoires in COVID-19. Study-level information: The samples span acute and convalescent COVID-19 from the United States, Italy and Spain. The cDNA or gDNA used as material had been derived from T cells, B-cell-depleted T cells, or PBMCs.

This CDR3 spans 18 amino acids. Germline assignment: CDR1 SGHRS and CDR2 YFSETQ. V gave up 0 bases and J gave up 3 bases; unmatched junction bases: 11. In the original processing: Reference gene primers were amplified, and this amplification served to estimate nucleated cell counts. Method: immunoSEQ multiplex PCR; TCRdb's copy keeps in-frame clones and lacks some. V, J and clone size are taken as reported in that table, and D and trimming were inferred from the DNA itself. The sample lists 300,000 or so clones; roughly 90% were seen once. The source of this sequence is a man between 18 and 29 years old who had recovered from COVID-19. The chain employs TRBV5-1 and TRBJ2-1; the match to TRBD2 covers 8 bases. The sequencing input was peripheral blood. DNA of the CDR3: TGCGCCAGCAGCTTGGGGGCCTGGGCGGGAGGCGACTACAATGAGCAGTTCTTC. This sequence encodes CASSLGAWAGGDYNEQFF.